These T cell receptor beta chains were read from a single sample in a study of cytomegalovirus exposure and HLA in healthy donors. Sequencing was performed with immunoSEQ multiplex PCR; in TCRdb, only in-frame clones are kept and a portion is missing. The sample lists 75,000 to 95,000 clones, about 90% occurring once. Source material: PBMCs. These receptors all come from a man aged 18 to 29 in good health and CMV-seronegative. Both conserved end residues are part of each CDR3. The D gene is left open where the match is weak. Clone size is shown for a subset of rows, as once, few, many or a class of expanded clone.

abundance	d_gene	v_gene	j_gene	CDR3aa	CDR3nt
-	TRBD1	TRBV19	TRBJ2-2	CASSIIPGQTSGELFF	TGTGCCAGTAGTATTATCCCGGGACAGACGTCCGGGGAGCTGTTTTTT
once	TRBD1	TRBV5-1	TRBJ1-1	CASSQGALLLNTEAFF	TGCGCCAGCAGCCAGGGGGCTCTTCTATTGAACACTGAAGCTTTCTTT
-	-	TRBV11-2	TRBJ2-2	CASSLGSRGKSGELFF	TGTGCCAGCAGCTTAGGTAGCAGAGGAAAATCCGGGGAGCTGTTTTTT
-	-	TRBV7-2	TRBJ1-4	CASSSGTAGAKLFF	TGTGCCAGCAGCTCCGGGACGGCGGGGGCAAAACTATTTTTT
-	-	TRBV28	TRBJ2-3	CASRSQMDTQYF	TGTGCCAGCAGGTCCCAAATGGATACGCAGTATTTT
-	TRBD1	TRBV7-9	TRBJ2-1	CASSLAEVGGRFSYNEQFF	TGTGCCAGCAGCTTAGCGGAAGTAGGGGGCCGATTCTCCTACAATGAGCAGTTCTTC
-	TRBD2	TRBV7-9	TRBJ2-7	CASSLRGGRAISYEQYF	TGTGCCAGCAGCTTAAGGGGCGGGAGGGCCATCTCCTACGAGCAGTACTTC
-	TRBD2	TRBV6-5	TRBJ2-7	CASSAIAGAPSGQYF	TGTGCCAGCAGTGCTATAGCGGGAGCCCCCTCAGGGCAGTACTTC
-	-	TRBV11-2	TRBJ1-5	CASSLAIGGGNQPQHF	TGTGCCAGCAGCTTAGCGATCGGGGGGGGGAATCAGCCCCAGCATTTT
-	TRBD1	TRBV27	TRBJ2-3	CASSHHRDRGADTQYF	TGTGCCAGCAGTCACCACCGGGACAGGGGGGCAGATACGCAGTATTTT
-	TRBD1	TRBV18	TRBJ1-5	CASSPGTGNQPQHF	TGTGCCAGCTCACCGGGGACAGGGAATCAGCCCCAGCATTTT
-	TRBD2	TRBV18	TRBJ2-7	CASSPLGLGDYEQYF	TGTGCCAGCTCACCACTGGGACTAGGGGACTACGAGCAGTACTTC
-	TRBD2	TRBV5-4	TRBJ2-7	CASSSRAGGYEQYF	TGTGCCAGCAGCTCGAGGGCGGGAGGCTACGAGCAGTACTTC
once	TRBD2	TRBV6-5	TRBJ2-3	CASRREWQDTQYF	TGTGCCAGCAGGCGGGAGTGGCAGGATACGCAGTATTTT
-	-	TRBV30	TRBJ1-1	CAWSVIVVAFF	TGTGCCTGGAGTGTTATTGTTGTGGCTTTCTTT
-	TRBD1	TRBV18	TRBJ1-1	CASSDDRVREAFF	TGTGCCAGCTCCGACGACAGGGTACGTGAAGCTTTCTTT
-	-	TRBV11-2	TRBJ2-7	CASSLTYEQYF	TGTGCCAGCAGCCTTACCTACGAGCAGTACTTC
once	TRBD1	TRBV5-6	TRBJ1-6	CASSLRPTGNSPLHF	TGTGCCAGCAGCTTGCGCCCGACAGGGAATTCACCCCTCCACTTT
-	TRBD2	TRBV11-3	TRBJ2-1	CASSLVLAGSYNEQFF	TGTGCCAGCAGCTTAGTCCTAGCGGGCTCCTACAATGAGCAGTTCTTC
-	-	TRBV18	TRBJ2-7	CASSPIDSTYEQYF	TGTGCCAGCTCACCAATCGACAGCACCTACGAGCAGTACTTC